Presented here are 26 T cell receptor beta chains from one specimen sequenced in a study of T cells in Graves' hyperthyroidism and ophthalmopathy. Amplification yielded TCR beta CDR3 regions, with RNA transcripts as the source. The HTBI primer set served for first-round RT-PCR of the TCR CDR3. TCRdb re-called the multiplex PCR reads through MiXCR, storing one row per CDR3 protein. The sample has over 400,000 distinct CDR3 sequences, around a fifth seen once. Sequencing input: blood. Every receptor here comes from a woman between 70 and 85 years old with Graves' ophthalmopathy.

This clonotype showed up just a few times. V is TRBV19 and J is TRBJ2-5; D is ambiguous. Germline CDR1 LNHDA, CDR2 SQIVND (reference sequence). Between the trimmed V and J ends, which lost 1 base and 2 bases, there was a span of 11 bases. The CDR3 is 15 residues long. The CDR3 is CASSIVGSRQETQYF. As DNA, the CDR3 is TGTGCCAGTAGTATAGTCGGCTCCAGACAAGAGACCCAGTACTTC.

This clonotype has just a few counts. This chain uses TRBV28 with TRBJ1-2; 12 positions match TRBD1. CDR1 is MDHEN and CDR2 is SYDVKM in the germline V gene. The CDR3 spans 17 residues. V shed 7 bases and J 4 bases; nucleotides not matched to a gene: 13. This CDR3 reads CASNPGTGGAFGYGYTF. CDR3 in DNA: TGTGCCAGCAATCCAGGGACAGGGGGCGCGTTCGGCTATGGCTACACCTTC.

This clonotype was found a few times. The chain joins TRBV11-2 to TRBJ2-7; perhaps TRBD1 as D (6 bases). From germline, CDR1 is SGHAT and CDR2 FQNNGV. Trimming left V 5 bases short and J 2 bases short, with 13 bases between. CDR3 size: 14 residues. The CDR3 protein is CASSPLQGPYEQYF. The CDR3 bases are TGTGCCAGCAGCCCCCTGCAGGGGCCCTACGAGCAGTACTTC.

This CDR3 is CASSWGQGAENIQYF. The CDR3 coding sequence is TGCGCCAGCAGCTGGGGCCAGGGGGCGGAAAACATTCAGTACTTC. The chain carries TRBV5-1 and TRBJ2-4, with 8 bases identical to TRBD1. V lost 3 bases and J lost 5; bases outside the gene matches: 7. CDR1 SGHRS and CDR2 YFSETQ come from the germline V gene. This CDR3 comprises 15 residues.

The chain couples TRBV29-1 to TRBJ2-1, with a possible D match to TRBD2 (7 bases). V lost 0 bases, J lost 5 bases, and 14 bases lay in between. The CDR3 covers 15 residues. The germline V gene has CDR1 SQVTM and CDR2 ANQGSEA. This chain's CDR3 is CSVEDLGGAHNEQFF. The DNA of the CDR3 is TGCAGCGTTGAAGATTTGGGGGGGGCCCACAATGAGCAGTTCTTC.

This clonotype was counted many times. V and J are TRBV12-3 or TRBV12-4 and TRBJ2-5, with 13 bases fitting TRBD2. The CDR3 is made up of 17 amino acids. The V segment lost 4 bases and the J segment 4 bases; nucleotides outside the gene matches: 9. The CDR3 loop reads CASSYAGLAGEGETQYF. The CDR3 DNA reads TGTGCCAGCAGTTATGCAGGACTAGCGGGAGAAGGAGAGACCCAGTACTTC.

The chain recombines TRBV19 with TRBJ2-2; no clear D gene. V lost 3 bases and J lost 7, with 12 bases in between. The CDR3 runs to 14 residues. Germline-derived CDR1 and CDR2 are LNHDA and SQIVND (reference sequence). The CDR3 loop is CASSILTAGGELFF. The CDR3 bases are TGTGCCAGTAGTATCTTAACAGCTGGCGGGGAGCTGTTTTTT. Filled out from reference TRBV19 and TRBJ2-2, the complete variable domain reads DGGITQSPKYLFRKEGQNVTLSCEQNLNHDAMYWYRQDPGQGLRLIYYSQIVNDFQKGDIAEGYSVSREKKESFPLTVTSAQKNPTAFYLCASSILTAGGELFFGEGSRLTVL.

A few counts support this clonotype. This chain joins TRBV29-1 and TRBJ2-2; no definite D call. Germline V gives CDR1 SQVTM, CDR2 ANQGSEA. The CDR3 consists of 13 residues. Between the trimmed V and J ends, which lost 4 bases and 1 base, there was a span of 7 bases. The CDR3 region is CSVGLGNTGELFF. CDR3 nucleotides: TGCAGCGTTGGCCTTGGGAACACCGGGGAGCTGTTTTTT.

CDR3 nucleotides: TGTGCCAGCAGCTTAGACTGGGCCCGAAACAATGAGCAGTTCTTC. This gives the protein CASSLDWARNNEQFF. V gene TRBV7-2 combines with J gene TRBJ2-1; no clear D gene. The V and J ends lost 1 base and 5 bases respectively, with 12 bases between them. There are 15 residues in the CDR3. Germline V CDR1 and CDR2: SGHTA, FQGNSA.

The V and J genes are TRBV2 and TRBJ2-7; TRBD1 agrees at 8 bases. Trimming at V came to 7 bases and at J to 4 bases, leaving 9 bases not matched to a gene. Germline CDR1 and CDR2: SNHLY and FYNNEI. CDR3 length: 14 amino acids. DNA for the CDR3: TGTGCCAGCAACGGACAGGGCGATAGGTACGAGCAGTACTTC. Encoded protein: CASNGQGDRYEQYF.

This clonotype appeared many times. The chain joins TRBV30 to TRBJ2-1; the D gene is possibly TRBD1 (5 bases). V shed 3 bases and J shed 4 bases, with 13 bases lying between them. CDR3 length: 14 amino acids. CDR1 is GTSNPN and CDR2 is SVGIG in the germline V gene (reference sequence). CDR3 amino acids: CAWSQGSAYNEQFF. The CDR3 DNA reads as TGTGCCTGGAGCCAGGGATCCGCTTACAATGAGCAGTTCTTC.

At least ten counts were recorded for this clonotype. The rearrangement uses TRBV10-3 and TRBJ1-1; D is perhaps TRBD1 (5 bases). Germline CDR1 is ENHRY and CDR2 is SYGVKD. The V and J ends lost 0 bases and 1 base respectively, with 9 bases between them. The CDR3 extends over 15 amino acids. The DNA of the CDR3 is TGTGCCATCAGTGAGTCGGCCGGGGGGAACACTGAAGCTTTCTTT. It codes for CAISESAGGNTEAFF.

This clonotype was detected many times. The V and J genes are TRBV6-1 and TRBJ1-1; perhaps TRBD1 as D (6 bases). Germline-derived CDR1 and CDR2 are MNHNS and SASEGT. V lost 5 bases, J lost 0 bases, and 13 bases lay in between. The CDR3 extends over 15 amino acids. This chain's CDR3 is CASSSPAGVNTEAFF. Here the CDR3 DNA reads TGTGCCAGCAGTTCCCCCGCAGGGGTGAACACTGAAGCTTTCTTT.

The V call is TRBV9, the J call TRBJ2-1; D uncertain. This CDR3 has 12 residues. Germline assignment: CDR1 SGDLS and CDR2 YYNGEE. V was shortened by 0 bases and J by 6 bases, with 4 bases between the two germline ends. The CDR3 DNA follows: TGTGCCAGCAGCGTAGTTTTCAATGAGCAGTTCTTC. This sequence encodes CASSVVFNEQFF.

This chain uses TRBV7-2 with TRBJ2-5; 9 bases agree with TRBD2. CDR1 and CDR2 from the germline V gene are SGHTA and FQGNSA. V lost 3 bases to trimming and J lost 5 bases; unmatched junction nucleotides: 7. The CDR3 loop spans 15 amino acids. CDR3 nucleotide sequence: TGTGCCAGCAGCTTGGGCGGGAGGGCCTGGGAGACCCAGTACTTC. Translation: CASSLGGRAWETQYF.

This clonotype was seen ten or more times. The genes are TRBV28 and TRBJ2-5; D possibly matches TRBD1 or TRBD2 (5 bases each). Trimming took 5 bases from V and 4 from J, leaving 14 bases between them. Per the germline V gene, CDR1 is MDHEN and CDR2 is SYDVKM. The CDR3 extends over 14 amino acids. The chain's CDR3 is CASSHTLRGETQYF. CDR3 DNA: TGTGCCAGCAGTCACACCTTGAGGGGAGAGACCCAGTACTTC.

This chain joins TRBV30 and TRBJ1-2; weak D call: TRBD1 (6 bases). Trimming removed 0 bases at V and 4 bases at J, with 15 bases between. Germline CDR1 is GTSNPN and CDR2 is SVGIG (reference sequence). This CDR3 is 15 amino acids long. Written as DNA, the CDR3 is TGTGCCTGGAGTGTCGCAGGGGCCCAACCCTATGGCTACACCTTC. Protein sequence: CAWSVAGAQPYGYTF.

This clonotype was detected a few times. The CDR3 region has the DNA TGTGCCAGCAGCTTCGACAAGTACGAGCAGTACTTC. This codes for CASSFDKYEQYF. This chain uses TRBV6-1 with TRBJ2-7; D unclear. CDR3 length: 12 residues. Germline assignment: CDR1 MNHNS and CDR2 SASEGT. V was shortened by 6 bases and J by 4 bases, with 10 bases between the two germline ends.

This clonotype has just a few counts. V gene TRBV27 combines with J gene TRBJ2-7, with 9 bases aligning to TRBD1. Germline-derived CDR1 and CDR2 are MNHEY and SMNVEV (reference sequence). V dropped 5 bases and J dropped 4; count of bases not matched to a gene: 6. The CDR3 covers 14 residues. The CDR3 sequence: CASSTRQGGYEQYF. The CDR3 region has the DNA TGTGCCAGCAGTACACGACAGGGGGGATACGAGCAGTACTTC.

This chain's CDR3 is CASLSGGGGDGYTF. Written as DNA, the CDR3 is TGTGCCAGCCTCTCGGGGGGAGGGGGGGACGGCTACACCTTC. This sequence joins TRBV6-2 or TRBV6-3 and TRBJ1-2, with TRBD1 as a possible D gene (6 bases). The germline V gene has CDR1 MNHEY and CDR2 SVGEGT. CDR3 length equals 14 residues. The V and J ends lost 8 bases and 8 bases respectively, with 21 bases between them.

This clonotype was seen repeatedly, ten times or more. In DNA form, the CDR3 reads TGTGCCAGCAGCGTATCCGCTAGCGAGACCCAGTACTTC. Its protein product is CASSVSASETQYF. The V call is TRBV9, the J call TRBJ2-5; tentatively, D is TRBD2 (5 bases). The V gene lost 1 base and the J gene lost 5 bases, with 9 bases spanning the gap. CDR3 length: 13 amino acids. Germline loops: CDR1 SGDLS, CDR2 YYNGEE.

The CDR3 sequence: CASSYSLGTAIYNEQFF. CDR3 coding DNA: TGTGCCAGCAGTTACTCGTTAGGGACAGCTATCTACAATGAGCAGTTCTTC. The chain employs TRBV6-2 or TRBV6-3 and TRBJ2-1; 7 nucleotides agree with TRBD1. Trimming at V came to 0 bases and at J to 3 bases, leaving 8 bases not matched to a gene. From germline, CDR1 is MNHEY and CDR2 SVGEGT. This CDR3 region has 17 residues.

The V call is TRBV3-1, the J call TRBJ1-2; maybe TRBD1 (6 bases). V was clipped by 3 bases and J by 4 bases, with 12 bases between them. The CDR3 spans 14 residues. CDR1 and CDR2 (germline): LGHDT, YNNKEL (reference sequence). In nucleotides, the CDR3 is TGTGCCAGCAGCCAGACAGGTTTGGGCTATGGCTACACCTTC. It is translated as CASSQTGLGYGYTF.

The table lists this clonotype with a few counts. The CDR3 here is CASSRRGTSGRTYEQYF. The DNA for the CDR3 is TGTGCCAGCAGCCGAAGAGGGACTAGCGGGAGAACCTACGAGCAGTACTTC. This chain links TRBV7-9 with TRBJ2-7, with 14 bases identical to TRBD2. The CDR3 covers 17 residues. Germline loops: CDR1 SEHNR, CDR2 FQNEAQ (reference sequence). Trimming cost V 5 bases and J 2 bases; bases outside gene matches: 8.

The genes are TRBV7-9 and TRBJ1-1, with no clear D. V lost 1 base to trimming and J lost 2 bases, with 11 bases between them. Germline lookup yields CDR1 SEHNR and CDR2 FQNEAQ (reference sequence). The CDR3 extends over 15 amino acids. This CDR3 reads CASSLDAGRNTEAFF. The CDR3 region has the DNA TGTGCCAGCAGCTTAGATGCCGGACGCAACACTGAAGCTTTCTTT.

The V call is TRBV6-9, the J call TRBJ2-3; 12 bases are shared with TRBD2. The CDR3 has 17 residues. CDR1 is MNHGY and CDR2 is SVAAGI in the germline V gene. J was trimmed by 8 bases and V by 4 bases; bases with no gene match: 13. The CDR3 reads CASSSFLAGGPDTTQYF. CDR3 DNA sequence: TGTGCCAGCAGTTCGTTCCTAGCGGGAGGGCCGGATACTACGCAGTATTTT.